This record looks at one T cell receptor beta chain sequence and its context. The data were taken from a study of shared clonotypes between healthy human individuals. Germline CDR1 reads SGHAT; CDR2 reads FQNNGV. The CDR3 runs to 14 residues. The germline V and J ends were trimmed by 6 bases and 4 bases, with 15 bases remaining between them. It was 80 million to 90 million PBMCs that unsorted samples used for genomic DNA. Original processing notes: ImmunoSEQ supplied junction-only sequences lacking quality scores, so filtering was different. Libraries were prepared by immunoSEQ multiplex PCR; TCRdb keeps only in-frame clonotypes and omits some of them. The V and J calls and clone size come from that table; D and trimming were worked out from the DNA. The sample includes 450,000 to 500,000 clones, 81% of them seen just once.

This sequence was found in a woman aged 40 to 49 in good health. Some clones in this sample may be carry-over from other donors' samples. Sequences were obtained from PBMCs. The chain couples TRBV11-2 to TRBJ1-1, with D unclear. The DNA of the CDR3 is TGTGCCAGCAGACCCCGGACCGGGGTCACTGAAGCTTTCTTT. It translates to CASRPRTGVTEAFF.